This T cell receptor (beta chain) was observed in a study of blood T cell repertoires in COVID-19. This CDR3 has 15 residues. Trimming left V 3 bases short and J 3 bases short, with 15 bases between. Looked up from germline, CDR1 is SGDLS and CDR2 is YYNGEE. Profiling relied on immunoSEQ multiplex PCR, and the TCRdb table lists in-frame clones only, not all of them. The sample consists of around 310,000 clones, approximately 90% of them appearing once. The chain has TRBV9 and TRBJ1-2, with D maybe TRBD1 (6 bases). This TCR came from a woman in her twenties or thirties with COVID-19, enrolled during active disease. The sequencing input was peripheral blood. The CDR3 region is CASSGTGSSHYGYTF. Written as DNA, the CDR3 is TGTGCCAGCAGCGGAACAGGGAGTTCCCACTATGGCTACACCTTC.